This entry lists 7 T cell receptor beta chains sequenced from one sample in a study of naive and memory T cell subsets. Ligated cDNA underwent four rounds of PCR with nested alpha and beta constant region primers and SP2. MiXCR, applied by TCRdb to the 5' RACE reads, yields one record per CDR3 protein. The repertoire has about 48,000 distinct CDR3 sequences, over 3.5% of them found once; the top ten carry more than 0.75%. The library had UMIs added by 3' ligation of an oligonucleotide to TCR cDNA. These receptor sequences come from a female donor in good health.

The sample holds many counts of this clonotype. V gene TRBV19 combines with J gene TRBJ2-3; possible D gene TRBD2, 6 bases. V lost 4 bases and J lost 4, with 9 bases in between. Germline CDR1 LNHDA, CDR2 SQIVND (reference sequence). CDR3 size: 13 residues. The CDR3 reads CASSSPGADTQYF. In DNA form, the CDR3 reads TGTGCCAGTAGTAGCCCGGGGGCAGATACGCAGTATTTT. Full variable domain (rest looked up from reference TRBV19 and TRBJ2-3): DGGITQSPKYLFRKEGQNVTLSCEQNLNHDAMYWYRQDPGQGLRLIYYSQIVNDFQKGDIAEGYSVSREKKESFPLTVTSAQKNPTAFYLCASSSPGADTQYFGPGTRLTVL.

This clonotype was recorded at least ten times. The chain links TRBV29-1 to TRBJ2-6; no clear D gene. CDR3 size: 17 residues. With 0 bases removed from V and 0 bases from J, the gap between germline ends came to 12 bases. Germline V gene data show CDR1 as SQVTM and CDR2 as ANQGSEA. The CDR3 DNA sequence: TGCAGCGTTGAAGATCGGCAGCGCAGCTCTGGGGCCAACGTCCTGACTTTC. Translated: CSVEDRQRSSGANVLTF.

This clonotype was seen repeatedly, ten times or more. The rearrangement joins TRBV7-9 to TRBJ2-3; 7 bases are a match to TRBD2. After removal of 5 bases from V and 7 bases from J, the junction contained 15 bases not matched to a gene. Per the germline V gene, CDR1 is SEHNR and CDR2 is FQNEAQ (reference sequence). This CDR3 spans 16 amino acids. The CDR3 sequence: CASSQVFELGGNTQYF. The CDR3 DNA follows: TGTGCCAGCAGCCAAGTCTTCGAGCTGGGAGGGAATACGCAGTATTTT.

This chain uses TRBV6-1 with TRBJ1-2; 10 bases are a match to TRBD1. This CDR3 comprises 16 residues. Germline V gene sequence: CDR1 MNHNS, CDR2 SASEGT. Losses at the gene ends were 6 bases for V and 4 bases for J; bases not matched to a gene: 11. The CDR3 protein is CASSVGSGQGIYGYTF. CDR3 nucleotides: TGTGCCAGCAGCGTCGGGTCGGGACAGGGGATCTATGGCTACACCTTC.

V usage is TRBV20-1 and J usage is TRBJ2-7; 10 bases are a match to TRBD2. The V gene end was trimmed by 3 bases and the J gene end by 6 bases; junction bases not matched to a gene: 8. The CDR3 is 14 amino acids. Germline lookup yields CDR1 DFQATT and CDR2 SNEGSKA (reference sequence). The chain's CDR3 is CSASRGLAGVEQYF. The CDR3 region has the DNA TGCAGTGCTAGTAGAGGCCTAGCGGGAGTCGAGCAGTACTTC.

Ten or more counts support this clonotype. The chain has TRBV28 and TRBJ1-5, with 7 positions matching TRBD1. The CDR3 consists of 13 residues. CDR1 is MDHEN, CDR2 SYDVKM, per germline. Germline trimming cut 6 bases from V and 7 bases from J; bases unmatched to any gene: 6. For the CDR3, the DNA is TGTGCCAGCAGCCCGGGACAGTACCAGCCCCAGCATTTT. This translates into CASSPGQYQPQHF.

This clonotype was seen many times. The chain has TRBV19 and TRBJ1-5; 7 bases are a match to TRBD1. Germline trimming cut 4 bases from V and 3 bases from J; bases unmatched to any gene: 9. This CDR3 comprises 16 residues. In germline, CDR1 is LNHDA, CDR2 SQIVND (reference sequence). As DNA, the CDR3 is TGTGCCAGTAGTACTGACAGGGAAGAGAACAATCAGCCCCAGCATTTT. Translation gives CASSTDREENNQPQHF.